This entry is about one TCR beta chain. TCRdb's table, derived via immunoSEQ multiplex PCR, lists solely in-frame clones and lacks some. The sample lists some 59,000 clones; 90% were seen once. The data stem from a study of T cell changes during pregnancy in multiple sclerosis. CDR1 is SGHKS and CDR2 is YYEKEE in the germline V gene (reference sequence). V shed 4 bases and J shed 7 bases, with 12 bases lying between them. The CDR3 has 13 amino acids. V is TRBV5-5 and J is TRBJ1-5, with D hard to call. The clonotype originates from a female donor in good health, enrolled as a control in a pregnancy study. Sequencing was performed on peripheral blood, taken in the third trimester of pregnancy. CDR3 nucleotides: TGTGCCAGCAGCAGGAGCCGAATGCAGCCCCAGCATTTT. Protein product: CASSRSRMQPQHF.